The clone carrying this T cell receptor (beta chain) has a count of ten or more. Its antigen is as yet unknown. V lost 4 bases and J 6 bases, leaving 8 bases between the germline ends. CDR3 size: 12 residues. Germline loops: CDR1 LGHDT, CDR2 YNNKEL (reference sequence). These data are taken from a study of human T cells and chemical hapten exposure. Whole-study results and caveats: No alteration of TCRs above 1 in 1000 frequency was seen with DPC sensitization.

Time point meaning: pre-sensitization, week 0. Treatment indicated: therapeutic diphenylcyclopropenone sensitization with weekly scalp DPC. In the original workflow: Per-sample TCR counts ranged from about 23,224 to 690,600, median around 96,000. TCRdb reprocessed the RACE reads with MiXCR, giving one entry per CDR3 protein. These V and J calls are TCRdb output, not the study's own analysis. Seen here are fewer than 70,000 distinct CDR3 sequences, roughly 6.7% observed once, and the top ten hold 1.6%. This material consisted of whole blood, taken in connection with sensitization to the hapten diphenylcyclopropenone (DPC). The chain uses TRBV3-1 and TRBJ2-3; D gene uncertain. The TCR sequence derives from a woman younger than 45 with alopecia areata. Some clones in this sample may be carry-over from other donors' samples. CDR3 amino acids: CASSLTMDTQYF. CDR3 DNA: TGTGCCAGCAGCCTAACAATGGATACGCAGTATTTT.